The 18 T cell receptor beta chains below all came from one sample that was sequenced in a study of cytomegalovirus exposure and HLA in healthy donors. Libraries were prepared by immunoSEQ multiplex PCR; TCRdb keeps only in-frame clonotypes and omits some of them. The table lists roughly 43,000 clones, roughly nine tenths of them singletons. The sequenced sample was PBMCs. Source of these receptors: a man between 18 and 29 years old in good health and CMV-seronegative.

V and J are TRBV6-6 and TRBJ1-2; D unclear. Germline V CDR1 and CDR2: MNHNY, SVGAGI (reference sequence). V shed 6 bases and J shed 3 bases, with 14 bases lying between them. This CDR3 contains 14 residues. The CDR3 protein is CASSSARRDYGYTF. CDR3 DNA sequence: TGTGCCAGCAGCTCGGCCAGACGGGACTATGGCTACACCTTC.

This CDR3 reads CASSSSGTGDEKLFF. As DNA, the CDR3 is TGCGCCAGCAGCTCCTCCGGGACAGGGGATGAAAAACTGTTTTTT. The J gene is TRBJ1-4, the V gene TRBV5-1; 10 bases fit TRBD1. Per germline, CDR1 SGHRS and CDR2 YFSETQ. CDR3 size: 15 residues. The V segment lost 3 bases and the J segment 6 bases; nucleotides outside the gene matches: 5.

The V call is TRBV5-1, the J call TRBJ2-5; 10 positions agree with TRBD2. J was trimmed by 1 base and V by 5 bases; bases with no gene match: 5. CDR3 size: 15 residues. CDR1 and CDR2 from the germline V gene are SGHRS and YFSETQ. Here the CDR3 reads CASRAGGTIQETQYF. The CDR3 bases are TGCGCCAGCAGAGCGGGAGGGACAATCCAAGAGACCCAGTACTTC.

The chain uses TRBV7-9 and TRBJ2-2, with 10 positions matching TRBD2. V lost 4 bases to trimming and J lost 5 bases; unmatched junction nucleotides: 7. In germline, CDR1 is SEHNR, CDR2 FQNEAQ (reference sequence). CDR3 length equals 16 residues. The chain's CDR3 is CASSSGLAVSTGELFF. In DNA, the CDR3 is TGTGCCAGCAGCTCCGGACTAGCGGTTTCTACCGGGGAGCTGTTTTTT.

Here the CDR3 reads CAASPRTGVNIQYF. In DNA form, the CDR3 reads TGTGCCGCCTCACCGAGGACAGGGGTGAACATTCAGTACTTC. The V and J genes are TRBV10-3 and TRBJ2-4; 9 bases line up with TRBD1. The CDR3 totals 14 residues. Germline lookup yields CDR1 ENHRY and CDR2 SYGVKD. V gave up 11 bases and J gave up 7 bases; unmatched junction bases: 12.

A single count supports this clone. This rearrangement joins TRBV7-2 to TRBJ2-7, with 9 nucleotides matching TRBD1. The CDR3 is 14 amino acids. The germline V gene encodes CDR1 SGHTA and CDR2 FQGNSA. V lost 5 bases to trimming and J lost 6 bases; unmatched junction nucleotides: 8. The DNA of the CDR3 is TGTGCCAGCAGCCCCAGGGACAGGGCTTTCGAGCAGTACTTC. It specifies CASSPRDRAFEQYF.

This clone has only one observation. The chain joins TRBV19 to TRBJ2-3, with 12 nucleotides matching TRBD2. Per germline, CDR1 LNHDA and CDR2 SQIVND (reference sequence). V was pared by 4 bases and J by 2 bases, with 4 bases of the junction left unmatched. This CDR3 region has 16 residues. CDR3 nucleotide sequence: TGTGCCAGTAGTACAGGACTAGCGGGGTACACAGATACGCAGTATTTT. This translates into CASSTGLAGYTDTQYF.

The rearrangement joins TRBV11-3 to TRBJ1-2, with 7 nucleotides matching TRBD1. J lost 5 bases, V lost 3 bases, and 6 bases had no gene match. Germline CDR1 reads SGHNT; CDR2 reads YENEEA. The CDR3 consists of 14 residues. The CDR3 here is CASSFGQEGYGYTF. The CDR3 DNA reads as TGTGCCAGCAGCTTCGGACAGGAGGGTTATGGCTACACCTTC.

The gene calls are TRBV5-1 and TRBJ2-7; D is undetermined. The germline gives CDR1 SGHRS, CDR2 YFSETQ. This CDR3 has 13 amino acids. Trimming removed 4 bases at V and 4 bases at J, with 12 bases between. CDR3 sequence reads: CASSAYSRYEQYF. The CDR3 DNA reads as TGCGCCAGCAGCGCCTACTCTAGATACGAGCAGTACTTC.

The chain joins TRBV11-1 to TRBJ2-7; maybe TRBD1 (6 bases). The V end lost 5 bases, the J end lost 2 bases, and 10 bases lay between the germline ends. The CDR3 totals 13 residues. In germline, CDR1 is SGHAT, CDR2 FQDESV (reference sequence). CDR3 protein: CASSPGQTYEQYF. For the CDR3, the DNA is TGTGCCAGCAGCCCAGGACAGACCTACGAGCAGTACTTC.

The gene calls are TRBV4-3 and TRBJ2-1, with 13 bases aligning to TRBD2. V lost 1 base, J lost 6 bases, and 9 bases stayed unmatched. This CDR3 is built from 18 residues. Looked up from germline, CDR1 is LGHNA and CDR2 is YSLEER. This chain's CDR3 is CASSQVGGTSGGANEQFF. For the CDR3, the DNA is TGCGCCAGCAGCCAAGTCGGAGGTACTAGCGGGGGGGCCAATGAGCAGTTCTTC.

This clone was observed a single time. The V call is TRBV2, the J call TRBJ2-7, with 7 bases fitting TRBD2. CDR1 and CDR2 (germline): SNHLY, FYNNEI. The CDR3 sequence is 13 residues long. With V trimmed by 4 bases and J by 5 bases, 5 bases remained unmatched. The CDR3 region is CASSVGGSHEQYF. In DNA, the CDR3 is TGTGCCAGCAGTGTGGGCGGGAGCCACGAGCAGTACTTC. Variable domain in full (rest from reference TRBV2 and TRBJ2-7): EPEVTQTPSHQVTQMGQEVILRCVPISNHLYFYWYRQILGQKVEFLVSFYNNEISEKSEIFDDQFSVERPDGSNFTLKIRSTKLEDSAMYFCASSVGGSHEQYFGPGTRLTVT.

The rearrangement links TRBV27 to TRBJ2-2; weak D call: TRBD2 (6 bases). Germline V gene sequence: CDR1 MNHEY, CDR2 SMNVEV (reference sequence). V lost 7 bases and J 7 bases, leaving 16 bases between the germline ends. The CDR3 covers 14 residues. The DNA for the CDR3 is TGTGCCAGCACCCCGACGGGGGACGGCGGGGAGCTGTTTTTT. Encoded protein: CASTPTGDGGELFF.

CDR3 amino acids: CASSLGALAGVSHEQYF. The CDR3 coding sequence is TGTGCCAGCAGCTTAGGAGCTCTAGCGGGAGTGTCCCACGAGCAGTACTTC. The rearrangement links TRBV7-9 to TRBJ2-7; TRBD2 aligns across 10 bases. Unmatched junction bases numbered 11, after V lost 1 base and J lost 5 bases. Germline loops: CDR1 SEHNR, CDR2 FQNEAQ (reference sequence). The CDR3 spans 17 residues.

The chain employs TRBV4-3 and TRBJ2-2; 9 bases map to TRBD2. The CDR3 runs 16 residues. The V gene end was trimmed by 1 base and the J gene end by 8 bases; junction bases not matched to a gene: 8. The germline V gene encodes CDR1 LGHNA and CDR2 YSLEER. The CDR3 sequence: CASSQGPSGALGELFF. The CDR3 DNA reads TGCGCCAGCAGCCAAGGTCCTAGCGGGGCCTTGGGGGAGCTGTTTTTT.

This clone was detected a few times. CDR3 nucleotide sequence: TGCAGTGCTAGACTGGGCGGGGGCTACACCTTC. Encoded protein: CSARLGGGYTF. V gene TRBV20-1 combines with J gene TRBJ1-2; D is unresolved. The V gene's germline CDR1 is DFQATT and CDR2 SNEGSKA (reference sequence). The CDR3 sequence is 11 residues long. Trimming pared 2 bases from V and 8 bases from J, leaving 9 bases between.

This clone was detected once. The chain links TRBV28 to TRBJ1-2; 7 nucleotides agree with TRBD1. This CDR3 region has 15 residues. J gave up 3 bases and V 5 bases, and 9 bases lay outside the gene matches. The germline V gene has CDR1 MDHEN and CDR2 SYDVKM. The CDR3 nucleotides read TGTGCCAGCAGTCTGGAAACAGGGGCCCACTATGGCTACACCTTC. It codes for CASSLETGAHYGYTF.

V and J are TRBV4-3 and TRBJ1-3; TRBD1 aligns across 8 bases. There are 15 residues in the CDR3. V lost 1 base and J lost 3; bases outside the gene matches: 2. CDR1 LGHNA and CDR2 YSLEER come from the germline V gene. The CDR3 loop reads CASSQGQGSGNTIYF. The DNA of the CDR3 is TGCGCCAGCAGCCAAGGACAGGGGAGTGGAAACACCATATATTTT.